This TCR beta chain was profiled in a study of T cell responses to AZD1222 COVID-19 vaccine. Study context: Researchers grouped second doses given at about 4 or about 12 weeks into one pool.

Study-level results: It should be noted that donors were predominantly white British and more often female, and clonal diversity was possibly underestimated. Unmutated variant regions are reportedly targeted by nearly half of spike-specific TCRs.

On this clone itself: Its matching antigen is unknown.

Sequenced by immunoSEQ multiplex PCR; TCRdb stores in-frame clones only, minus some. The sample carries 150,000 or so clones, under 95% recorded once. The CDR3 spans 16 residues. Losses at the gene ends were 4 bases for V and 4 bases for J; bases not matched to a gene: 12. Germline values: CDR1 MNHNY, CDR2 SVGAGI (reference sequence). The sequenced sample was peripheral blood, obtained on day 0 of AZD1222 vaccination. The sequence came from an adult in good health. The rearrangement joins TRBV6-6 to TRBJ1-2; TRBD1 aligns across 7 bases. The CDR3 DNA follows: TGTGCCAGCAGTTGGGGTCAACAGGGGAGTTCCTATGGCTACACCTTC. Its translation is CASSWGQQGSSYGYTF.